These 22 T cell receptor beta chains were sequenced from one sample in a study of cytomegalovirus exposure and HLA in healthy donors. The PCR used 60 Vbeta and 13 Jbeta primers. The assay was immunoSEQ multiplex PCR, and TCRdb's table has in-frame clones only and misses some. The sample yields approximately 80,000 clones, roughly 78% seen once. The sequencing sample was made of PBMCs. The receptors stem from a male donor in good health and CMV-seropositive.

This clone was detected a few times. The V gene is TRBV5-1, the J gene TRBJ2-6; D ambiguous. The CDR3 has 16 residues. Germline V CDR1 and CDR2: SGHRS, YFSETQ. The germline V and J ends were trimmed by 3 bases and 1 base, with 11 bases remaining between them. Written as DNA, the CDR3 is TGCGCCAGCAGCTCCGTGGCCTTTTCTGGGGCCAACGTCCTGACTTTC. Translating it yields CASSSVAFSGANVLTF.

CDR3 amino acids: CASSLVPSGAAGTGELFF. The CDR3 coding sequence is TGCGCCAGCAGCTTGGTGCCTAGCGGGGCGGCCGGTACCGGGGAGCTGTTTTTT. V and J are TRBV5-1 and TRBJ2-2; 9 nucleotides match TRBD2. The CDR3 runs to 18 residues. The germline V gene has CDR1 SGHRS and CDR2 YFSETQ. V lost 0 bases to trimming and J lost 5 bases; unmatched junction nucleotides: 11.

V is TRBV25-1 and J is TRBJ2-1; weak D call: TRBD1 (5 bases). CDR1 and CDR2 from the germline V gene are MGHDK and SYGVNS. The CDR3 has 16 amino acids. The V and J ends lost 2 bases and 2 bases respectively, with 13 bases between them. The CDR3 here is CASSESIRVTYNEQFF. Here the CDR3 DNA reads TGTGCCAGCAGTGAAAGTATCAGGGTTACCTACAATGAGCAGTTCTTC.

This clone showed up just a few times. The V gene is TRBV4-2, the J gene TRBJ1-5; possible D gene TRBD1, 6 bases. Germline-derived CDR1 and CDR2 are LGHNA and YNFKEQ. This CDR3 region has 15 residues. The V gene lost 0 bases and the J gene lost 6 bases, with 12 bases spanning the gap. CDR3 sequence reads: CASSQDPRGGQPQHF. CDR3 nucleotides: TGTGCCAGCAGCCAAGATCCCAGGGGTGGTCAGCCCCAGCATTTT.

This clone was counted once. The gene calls are TRBV7-2 and TRBJ1-2; 11 nucleotides align to TRBD1. The CDR3 sequence is 13 residues long. The germline V gene has CDR1 SGHTA and CDR2 FQGNSA. V dropped 5 bases and J dropped 8; count of bases not matched to a gene: 4. The CDR3 region has the DNA TGTGCCAGCAGCGTCGGGACAGGGGGAGGCTACACCTTC. Translating it yields CASSVGTGGGYTF.

The sample holds one count of this clone. The chain uses TRBV5-1 and TRBJ1-1, with 11 nucleotides matching TRBD1. With 4 bases clipped from V and 3 bases from J, the junction kept 8 bases outside the gene matches. Germline V lookup: CDR1 SGHRS, CDR2 YFSETQ. The CDR3 is 16 residues long. CDR3 residues: CASSPRTGGADTEAFF. The CDR3 nucleotides read TGCGCCAGCAGCCCGCGGACAGGGGGCGCGGACACTGAAGCTTTCTTT.

A single count supports this clone. The chain uses TRBV7-9 and TRBJ1-3; 8 bases align to TRBD1. Germline-derived CDR1 and CDR2 are SEHNR and FQNEAQ (reference sequence). The CDR3 length is 15 residues. The V segment lost 6 bases and the J segment 0 bases; nucleotides outside the gene matches: 4. The CDR3 region has the DNA TGTGCCAGCAGAAAGGACAGGGCCTCTGGAAACACCATATATTTT. This encodes CASRKDRASGNTIYF. The entire variable domain, with the rest obtained from reference TRBV7-9 and TRBJ1-3, is as follows: DTGVSQNPRHKITKRGQNVTFRCDPISEHNRLYWYRQTLGQGPEFLTYFQNEAQLEKSRLLSDRFSAERPKGSFSTLEIQRTEQGDSAMYLCASRKDRASGNTIYFGEGSWLTVV.

The V call is TRBV29-1, the J call TRBJ2-3, with 9 positions matching TRBD2. Looked up from germline, CDR1 is SQVTM and CDR2 is ANQGSEA. This CDR3 contains 14 residues. Losses at the gene ends were 6 bases for V and 6 bases for J; bases not matched to a gene: 10. CDR3 bases: TGCAGCGTACGGGTAGCGGGAGCACCCGATACGCAGTATTTT. Amino acid sequence: CSVRVAGAPDTQYF.

This clone was observed a single time. The chain couples TRBV18 to TRBJ2-6, with D possibly being TRBD1 (6 bases). Germline V gene data show CDR1 as KGHSH and CDR2 as LQKENI. V lost 1 base and J lost 2, with 9 bases in between. The CDR3 extends over 16 amino acids. CDR3 sequence: CASSPQTGPGANVLTF. CDR3 nucleotides: TGTGCCAGCTCACCACAGACAGGACCTGGGGCCAACGTCCTGACTTTC.

This chain joins TRBV19 and TRBJ1-1; D is unresolved. This CDR3 spans 14 amino acids. Germline assignment: CDR1 LNHDA and CDR2 SQIVND (reference sequence). Trimming stripped 8 bases from V and 0 bases from J, with 13 bases between. In nucleotides, the CDR3 is TGTGCCAGTTTGAGCCCGCCCATGAACACTGAAGCTTTCTTT. Its protein product is CASLSPPMNTEAFF.

The table lists this clone with a few counts. The V call is TRBV2, the J call TRBJ1-4; D might be TRBD1 (5 bases). Trimming shortened V by 7 bases and J by 12 bases, and 30 bases separated the two germline ends. CDR3 length: 17 amino acids. In germline, CDR1 is SNHLY, CDR2 FYNNEI. CDR3 DNA: TGTGCCAGCACCAGAGAACAGGTGACTTTTGGCAATGACGAACTGTTTTTT. Its protein product is CASTREQVTFGNDELFF.

The genes are TRBV6-1 and TRBJ1-1, with TRBD1 matching over 7 bases. This CDR3 spans 12 amino acids. The germline CDR1 and CDR2 sequences are MNHNS and SASEGT. The J segment lost 11 bases and the V segment lost 4 bases, leaving 7 bases of the junction unmatched. The CDR3 DNA reads as TGTGCCAGCAGTGGAGGGGGCGGAGTGGCTTTCTTT. Its translation: CASSGGGGVAFF.

A few counts support this clone. The genes are TRBV6-1 and TRBJ2-7; 10 bases are shared with TRBD1. The V segment lost 5 bases and the J segment 4 bases; nucleotides outside the gene matches: 5. Looked up from germline, CDR1 is MNHNS and CDR2 is SASEGT. There are 14 residues in the CDR3. The DNA of the CDR3 is TGTGCCAGCAGTACTCGACAGGGGGCATACGAGCAGTACTTC. Translation gives CASSTRQGAYEQYF.

This sequence joins TRBV29-1 and TRBJ2-5; 14 bases align to TRBD2. This CDR3 has 14 amino acids. Germline lookup yields CDR1 SQVTM and CDR2 ANQGSEA. V was clipped by 6 bases and J by 5 bases; unmatched bases: 5. This CDR3 reads CSVAGLAGVETQYF. DNA for the CDR3: TGCAGCGTAGCGGGACTAGCGGGAGTCGAGACCCAGTACTTC.

V gene TRBV5-1 combines with J gene TRBJ2-7; 7 nucleotides line up with TRBD2. The germline V gene encodes CDR1 SGHRS and CDR2 YFSETQ. The length of the CDR3 is 17 residues. V trimming: 1 base; J trimming: 3 bases; junction bases outside the gene matches: 13. As DNA, the CDR3 is TGCGCCAGCAGCTTGAGGGCTCTAGCGGAGTCCTTCTACGAGCAGTACTTC. This encodes CASSLRALAESFYEQYF.

The chain joins TRBV2 to TRBJ2-7; tentative D call: TRBD2 (6 bases). Germline V gene data show CDR1 as SNHLY and CDR2 as FYNNEI. V was pared by 8 bases and J by 7 bases, with 12 bases between. The CDR3 loop spans 11 amino acids. In DNA, the CDR3 is TGTGCCAGCTCGTTCGGAGGGGAGCAGTACTTC. Protein sequence: CASSFGGEQYF.

J is TRBJ1-5 and V is TRBV4-3, with a tentative D call TRBD1 (5 bases). Germline-derived CDR1 and CDR2 are LGHNA and YSLEER. The germline V and J ends were trimmed by 0 bases and 7 bases, with 7 bases remaining between them. The CDR3 runs to 13 residues. The CDR3: CASSQDRGQPQHF. Written as DNA, the CDR3 is TGCGCCAGCAGCCAAGATCGGGGGCAGCCCCAGCATTTT.

This clone was seen a handful of times. This chain uses TRBV18 with TRBJ1-1; D is ambiguous. Germline V gene lookup returns CDR1 KGHSH and CDR2 LQKENI. The CDR3 is 13 residues long. V dropped 1 base and J dropped 3 bases, with 6 bases sitting between them. CDR3 DNA sequence: TGTGCCAGCTCACCACTTCCAGACACTGAAGCTTTCTTT. This codes for CASSPLPDTEAFF.

The gene calls are TRBV28 and TRBJ2-1, with D uncertain. V was cut by 2 bases and J by 8 bases, with 4 bases left in between. This CDR3 spans 11 amino acids. The V gene's germline CDR1 is MDHEN and CDR2 SYDVKM. CDR3 sequence (DNA): TGTGCCAGCAGTTTAGTAGATGAGCAGTTCTTC. Its protein product is CASSLVDEQFF.

V and J are TRBV5-5 and TRBJ2-1; D possibly corresponds to TRBD2 (6 bases). V was clipped by 4 bases and J by 9 bases, with 14 bases between them. The CDR3 is 13 amino acids. Germline V CDR1 and CDR2: SGHKS, YYEKEE (reference sequence). This CDR3 is CASSPPRGIEQFF. The CDR3 DNA sequence: TGTGCCAGCAGCCCACCCCGGGGGATTGAGCAGTTCTTC. Full variable domain (remainder filled in from reference TRBV5-5 and TRBJ2-1): DAGVTQSPTHLIKTRGQQVTLRCSPISGHKSVSWYQQVLGQGPQFIFQYYEKEERGRGNFPDRFSARQFPNYSSELNVNALLLGDSALYLCASSPPRGIEQFFGPGTRLTVL.

The V call is TRBV28, the J call TRBJ1-2; D may be TRBD1 (5 bases). Trimming removed 6 bases at V and 5 bases at J, with 16 bases between. The CDR3 has 14 amino acids. The V gene's germline CDR1 is MDHEN and CDR2 SYDVKM. CDR3 protein: CASSAHSGRYGYTF. CDR3 bases: TGTGCCAGCAGCGCTCACTCAGGGCGATATGGCTACACCTTC.

This clone appeared a few times. The chain is built from TRBV4-3 and TRBJ2-1; 12 bases line up with TRBD2. The CDR3 spans 18 residues. Germline lookup yields CDR1 LGHNA and CDR2 YSLEER. The V segment lost 3 bases and the J segment 4 bases; nucleotides outside the gene matches: 10. The CDR3: CASSQGLAGGPQYNEQFF. In DNA, the CDR3 is TGCGCCAGCAGCCAGGGTCTAGCGGGAGGGCCTCAATACAATGAGCAGTTCTTC.